This T cell receptor beta chain was recorded in a study of cytomegalovirus exposure and HLA in healthy donors. The CDR3 is 11 amino acids. With 2 bases removed from V and 8 bases from J, the gap between germline ends came to 4 bases. Germline V gene lookup returns CDR1 SGHTA and CDR2 FQGNSA. In the case of this clone: Its antigen remains unknown.

Vbeta (60) and Jbeta (13) primers were used in the PCR. Data came from immunoSEQ multiplex PCR; TCRdb stores just in-frame clones and leaves some out. Here the sample spans 80,000 or so clones, roughly two thirds being singletons. General study points: For TCR beta chains, V- and J-gene trimming was later linked to a missense DCLRE1C variant. Later, an analysis showed that TCR beta chains associated with HLA were more clonally expanded than others that were equally common.

Sequenced: PBMCs. The chain combines TRBV7-2 with TRBJ1-3, with unresolved D. The receptor comes from a woman between 45 and 60 years old in good health and CMV-seropositive. The CDR3 sequence: CASSLRYTIYF. The CDR3 bases are TGTGCCAGCAGCTTACGGTACACCATATATTTT. Together with reference TRBV7-2 and TRBJ1-3, the CDR3 gives the full variable domain: GAGVSQSPSNKVTEKGKDVELRCDPISGHTALYWYRQSLGQGLEFLIYFQGNSAPDKSGLPSDRFSAERTGGSVSTLTIQRTQQEDSAVYLCASSLRYTIYFGEGSWLTVV.